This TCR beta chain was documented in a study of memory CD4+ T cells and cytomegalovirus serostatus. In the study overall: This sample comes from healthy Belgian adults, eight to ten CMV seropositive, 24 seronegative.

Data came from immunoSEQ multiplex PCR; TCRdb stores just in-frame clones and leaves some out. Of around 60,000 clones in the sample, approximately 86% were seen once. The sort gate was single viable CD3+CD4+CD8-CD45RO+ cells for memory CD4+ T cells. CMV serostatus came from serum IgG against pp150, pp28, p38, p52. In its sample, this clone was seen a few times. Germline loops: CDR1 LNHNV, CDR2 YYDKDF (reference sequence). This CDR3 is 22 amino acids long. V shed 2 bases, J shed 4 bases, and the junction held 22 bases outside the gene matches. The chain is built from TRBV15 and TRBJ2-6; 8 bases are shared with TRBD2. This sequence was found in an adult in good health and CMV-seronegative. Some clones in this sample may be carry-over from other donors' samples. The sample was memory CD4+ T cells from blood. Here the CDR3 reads CATSRRFLTSAGATGGANVLTF. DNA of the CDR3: TGTGCCACCAGCAGACGCTTCTTAACCTCAGCGGGAGCCACGGGGGGGGCCAACGTCCTGACTTTC.